The sequence of this T cell receptor beta chain was determined in a study of T cells in Graves' hyperthyroidism and ophthalmopathy (dated by TCRdb to between 2019 and 2020). Looking at the study overall: Peripheral blood was sampled at the time of initial diagnosis, prior to any treatment. To identify distinguishing TCR V-J signatures, a discovery cohort of about 95 patients was used, comprising roughly 45 with Graves' ophthalmopathy and approximately 57 with stable Graves' hyperthyroidism. Prospective prediction of ophthalmopathy was tested in an independent validation cohort of 18 to 20 hyperthyroidism patients and 15 to 17 patients who later progressed to ophthalmopathy. For training and testing, the roughly 93 patients in the discovery cohort were randomly divided in a 7:3 ratio. Thyroid tissue and blood T-cell repertoires from over 5 Graves' hyperthyroidism patients were also compared in the study. After blood sampling, hyperthyroidism patients were treated with methimazole at a starting dose of 30 mg daily, and ophthalmopathy patients were treated with high-dose intravenous methylprednisolone. TCR Vbeta CDR3 sequencing of approximately 140 peripheral blood samples (roughly 43 ophthalmopathy, about 75 hyperthyroidism and around 17 progressor patients) is reported in the paper. Study-wide findings and limitations: In validation, progression to ophthalmopathy was predicted by the model with nearly 71% sensitivity and about 72% specificity, a median of approximately 7.1 months before onset. A model built on a 13 V-J signature distinguished ophthalmopathy from stable hyperthyroidism, reaching 85% to 90% sensitivity and around 82% specificity in cross-validation and 80%/75% in testing. No statistical method was used to set the sample size in advance, and investigators knew the group allocation. Most expanded thyroid clonotypes (frequency above 0.001) were also detected in blood, suggesting blood repertoires may reflect thyroid immune responses.

CDR1 MDHEN and CDR2 SYDVKM are derived from the germline V gene. Taken from cysteine to phenylalanine, the CDR3 has 15 residues. The sequence is cut down to CDR3 DNA, 45 bases in frame from base 1. The V and J ends are trimmed by 1 base and 6 bases, leaving 13 bases between them. TCR beta CDR3 regions were amplified from RNA transcripts. A first-round RT-PCR of the TCR CDR3 used the HTBI primer set with the Qiagen OneStep RT-PCR kit. A second multiplex PCR round built the libraries, followed by size selection and purification. The libraries were sequenced on an Illumina HiSeq2000 using paired-end 100 bp reads. As for how the authors treated the data: SOAPnuke was used to process the raw data, with reads discarded if the reads contained adapters or uncalled bases, had a mean Phred below 15, or lacked an exact constant-primer or identifier match. High-quality paired reads were merged using COPE v1.2.5, and each unique nucleotide sequence was defined as a clonotype. MiTCR v1.1 was used to align the clonotypes against IMGT TRBV, TRBD and TRBJ reference segments. Analysis was restricted to V-J combinations with a frequency above 0.0001, which covered about 99% of repertoires. The TCS score was defined as the ratio of F50 (clonal expansion) to E x V (chaos), calculated using BLOSUM62-based TCRdist between CDR3 peptides within each V-J. Welch's t-statistics and random forest reduced some 510 V-J features to roughly 13, which were used in a naive Bayes classifier (R e1071). The public reads were reanalyzed by TCRdb: fastp trimming at Q25, MiXCR alignment, in-frame beta chains only. Every entry covers one CDR3 protein and lists the most common genes and DNA from its rows. TCRdb's processing, not the authors', yielded these V and J calls. In all, the sample holds some 560,000 distinct CDR3 sequences, and around 14% of those were seen once. Clones ranked in the top ten supply about 7% of the sample.

Graves' hyperthyroidism was defined as stable when no progression to ophthalmopathy occurred over 18 months of follow-up. The hyperthyroidism patients were between 18 and 65 years old and newly diagnosed, with a disease duration of less than 2 months. Patients with uncontrolled infections, other autoimmune diseases, pregnancy or lactation were excluded. Diagnoses relied on clinical symptoms, serum thyroxine and TRAb, thyroid ultrasound and orbital computed tomography. PBMCs were isolated from about 9 ml of fresh peripheral blood by Ficoll-Paque density gradient centrifugation. Total RNA was extracted using Trizol reagent, and RNA quality was assessed on an Agilent 2100 Bioanalyzer. This clonotype was counted many times. Which antigen it targets is not known. No quality values exist for individual bases; no much larger clone is one base distant.

The chain is made from TRBV28 and TRBJ1-5; TRBD1 is perhaps the D gene, given 5 matching bases. Sequenced: blood. The sequence derives from a woman in her 30s with Graves' hyperthyroidism. The DNA sequence reads TGTGCCAGCAGTTTATCGGGGCTCACGGGTCAGCCCCAGCATTTT. Its coded protein is CASSLSGLTGQPQHF. Reference TRBV28 and TRBJ1-5 genes cover what lies past the CDR3, so the full variable domain is DVKVTQSSRYLVKRTGEKVFLECVQDMDHENMFWYRQDPGLGLRLIYFSYDVKMKEKGDIPEGYSVSREKKERFSLILESASTNQTSMYLCASSLSGLTGQPQHFGDGTRLSIL.